Below are 8 T cell receptor beta chains sequenced from a single sample in a study of CD8 T cells in ankylosing spondylitis. One entry per CDR3 protein, called by TCRdb with MiXCR from the 5' RACE reads. The table records fewer than 130,000 distinct CDR3 sequences, 24% of them present only once. The material sequenced was synovial fluid, either unsorted or a sorted T cell fraction (not recorded which). The receptor set was obtained from a male donor with ankylosing spondylitis.

This clonotype was counted many times. The chain joins TRBV24-1 to TRBJ2-1; D ambiguous. The length of the CDR3 is 12 residues. The germline V and J ends were trimmed by 6 bases and 10 bases, with 12 bases remaining between them. Germline CDR1 KGHDR, CDR2 SFDVKD. DNA of the CDR3: TGTGCCACCAGTTCCTGGGTGGGAGAGCAGTTCTTC. Residues: CATSSWVGEQFF.

The chain has TRBV3-1 and TRBJ2-7; D is tentatively TRBD1 or TRBD2 (5 bases each). Trimming removed 2 bases from V and 3 bases from J, with 17 bases in between. Germline values: CDR1 LGHDT, CDR2 YNNKEL (reference sequence). The CDR3 covers 16 residues. DNA for the CDR3: TGTGCCAGCAGCCAACCGGGACCCCGAGGGAACTACGAGCAGTACTTC. Its protein is CASSQPGPRGNYEQYF.

The chain employs TRBV20-1 and TRBJ1-2; unclear D gene. The CDR3 is 14 amino acids. V was cut by 1 base and J by 2 bases, with 11 bases left in between. Germline lookup yields CDR1 DFQATT and CDR2 SNEGSKA (reference sequence). The CDR3 DNA is TGCAGTGCTAGAGGGCAGGACGTGAACTATGGCTACACCTTC. Its translation: CSARGQDVNYGYTF.

This clonotype has a handful of counts. The chain has TRBV7-9 and TRBJ2-1; the D gene is possibly TRBD2 (5 bases). Per the germline V gene, CDR1 is SEHNR and CDR2 is FQNEAQ (reference sequence). The V end was cut by 0 bases, the J end by 1 base, with 13 bases between. There are 17 residues in the CDR3. DNA for the CDR3: TGTGCCAGCAGCTTAGCGCAAGGACTCGTATCCTACAATGAGCAGTTCTTC. It specifies CASSLAQGLVSYNEQFF.

The chain uses TRBV7-9 and TRBJ1-2, with D tentatively TRBD1 (5 bases). Trimming pared 4 bases from V and 7 bases from J, leaving 13 bases between. Germline V lookup: CDR1 SEHNR, CDR2 FQNEAQ (reference sequence). This CDR3 spans 13 amino acids. CDR3 protein: CASSSLGDSGYTF. The CDR3 DNA reads as TGTGCCAGCAGCTCGTTAGGGGATAGTGGCTACACCTTC.

This clonotype turned up a few times. The rearrangement links TRBV7-2 to TRBJ2-3, with TRBD2 identical over 9 bases. J lost 4 bases, V lost 2 bases, and 10 bases had no gene match. This CDR3 has 17 residues. CDR1 SGHTA and CDR2 FQGNSA come from the germline V gene. The CDR3 here is CASSLQPIGGRADTQYF. CDR3 sequence (DNA): TGTGCCAGCAGCTTACAGCCAATTGGCGGGAGGGCAGATACGCAGTATTTT.

The chain employs TRBV20-1 and TRBJ2-1; D is perhaps TRBD1 (7 bases). V was cut by 4 bases and J by 7 bases, with 17 bases left in between. The CDR3 sequence is 14 residues long. The V gene's germline CDR1 is DFQATT and CDR2 SNEGSKA (reference sequence). CDR3 residues: CSAIQGGLSNEQFF. The CDR3, as DNA: TGCAGTGCTATCCAGGGGGGCTTGTCGAATGAGCAGTTCTTC.

The chain is built from TRBV7-2 and TRBJ2-7; 8 bases align to TRBD1. The CDR3 is 16 residues long. Germline loops: CDR1 SGHTA, CDR2 FQGNSA. With 1 base clipped from V and 2 bases from J, the junction kept 7 bases outside the gene matches. CDR3 amino acids: CASSLVFGQGTYEQYF. CDR3 nucleotide sequence: TGTGCCAGCAGCTTAGTTTTCGGACAGGGAACCTACGAGCAGTACTTC.